The rows below give T cell receptor beta chains drawn from one sample of a study of HIV-infected patients and healthy controls. MiXCR, run by TCRdb on the 5' RACE reads, gives a single entry per CDR3 protein. The sample has under 20,000 distinct CDR3 sequences; over 9% are singletons. The specimen sequenced was blood. These receptors were taken from an adult in good health. Both conserved end residues are part of each CDR3. Fields, in order: J gene, V gene, CDR3 length, D gene, clone size, CDR3 protein, CDR3 DNA. The D gene is left open where the match is weak. Only part of the rows carry a size: once, few, many, or a class if the clone is expanded.

TRBJ1-2,TRBV6-6,15,TRBD1,few,CASSSINRGNYGYTF,TGTGCCAGCAGTTCCATTAACAGGGGAAACTATGGCTACACCTTC
TRBJ1-5,TRBV5-1,16,NA,NA,CASSLEGGGGNQPQHF,TGCGCCAGCAGCTTGGAAGGCGGGGGGGGCAATCAGCCCCAGCATTTT
TRBJ2-2,TRBV12-3/TRBV12-4,18,NA,many,CATTLAFRLADNTGELFF,TGTGCCACCACCCTAGCTTTTCGGCTAGCAGATAACACCGGGGAGCTGTTTTTT
TRBJ1-5,TRBV18,13,NA,many,CASSPTDYQPQHF,TGTGCCAGCTCACCAACGGATTATCAGCCCCAGCATTTT
TRBJ1-5,TRBV3-1,14,NA,NA,CASSRAGSNQPQHF,TGTGCCAGCAGCCGAGCGGGTAGCAATCAGCCCCAGCATTTT
TRBJ1-5,TRBV3-1,15,NA,many,CASSQASGDMQPQHF,TGTGCCAGCAGCCAAGCTTCGGGGGATATGCAGCCCCAGCATTTT
TRBJ2-3,TRBV7-2,15,NA,medium-sized,CASSLVAGRTDTQYF,TGTGCCAGCAGCTTAGTGGCGGGCCGCACAGATACGCAGTATTTT
TRBJ2-7,TRBV18,12,TRBD2,many,CASSPTSERQYF,TGTGCCAGCTCGCCGACTAGCGAAAGGCAGTACTTC
TRBJ2-5,TRBV5-6,12,TRBD2,many,CASSSHRSGGDF,TGTGCCAGCAGCTCCCATAGGTCGGGAGGGGACTTC
TRBJ2-3,TRBV20-1,16,NA,medium-sized,CSARPRRDQATDTQYF,TGCAGTGCTAGACCCCGGAGGGACCAAGCCACAGATACGCAGTATTTT
TRBJ2-3,TRBV28,14,NA,NA,CASSSGTPLDTQYF,TGTGCCAGCAGTTCCGGGACACCGCTTGATACGCAGTATTTT
TRBJ2-7,TRBV2,12,TRBD1,NA,CASSLQGSEQYF,TGTGCCAGCAGTCTACAGGGGTCCGAGCAGTACTTC
TRBJ2-7,TRBV2,19,NA,medium-sized,CASSGSARRVGPSTYEQYF,TGTGCCAGCAGTGGCTCCGCGAGGCGGGTGGGCCCGAGCACCTACGAGCAGTACTTC
TRBJ2-7,TRBV6-5,13,NA,medium-sized,CASSYSRSYEQYF,TGTGCCAGCAGTTACTCTCGGTCCTACGAGCAGTACTTC
TRBJ2-1,TRBV7-2,15,NA,few,CASSLRLFFTNEQFF,TGTGCCAGCAGCTTACGGCTGTTTTTCACCAATGAGCAGTTCTTC
TRBJ2-3,TRBV7-9,13,NA,NA,CASSSPASDTQYF,TGTGCCAGCAGCTCCCCAGCCTCAGATACGCAGTATTTT
TRBJ2-1,TRBV12-3/TRBV12-4,14,NA,NA,CASSFPTGDAEQFF,TGTGCCAGCAGTTTCCCCACTGGCGACGCTGAGCAGTTCTTC
TRBJ2-1,TRBV28,15,TRBD1,medium-sized,CASSQLGQGGNEQFF,TGTGCCAGCAGTCAACTCGGACAGGGGGGTAATGAGCAGTTCTTC
TRBJ2-3,TRBV18,17,TRBD2,NA,CASSDSASGRAGDTQYF,TGTGCCAGCTCCGACTCGGCTAGCGGGAGGGCAGGAGATACGCAGTATTTT
TRBJ2-7,TRBV20-1,15,TRBD2,NA,CSASEASGRFGEQYF,TGCAGTGCTAGTGAGGCTAGCGGGAGATTCGGCGAGCAGTACTTC
TRBJ2-3,TRBV6-5,16,TRBD1,many,CASSTSGTAFTDTQYF,TGTGCCAGCAGTACTTCCGGGACAGCTTTTACAGATACGCAGTATTTT
TRBJ2-1,TRBV7-9,18,TRBD2,many,CASSPRPGTSGIYNEQFF,TGTGCCAGCAGCCCTCGTCCCGGGACTAGCGGGATCTACAATGAGCAGTTCTTC
TRBJ2-7,TRBV7-2,16,TRBD1,medium-sized,CASSLGGQGSVGEQYF,TGTGCCAGCAGCTTAGGGGGACAGGGGTCCGTAGGGGAGCAGTACTTC
TRBJ2-5,TRBV30,12,NA,medium-sized,CAWSPGTETQYF,TGTGCCTGGAGTCCGGGTACCGAGACCCAGTACTTC
TRBJ2-5,TRBV5-1,14,TRBD1,medium-sized,CASSLTGGFETQYF,TGCGCCAGCAGCTTGACAGGGGGGTTCGAGACCCAGTACTTC
TRBJ1-1,TRBV14,12,NA,many,CASRGMNTEAFF,TGTGCCAGCCGGGGGATGAACACTGAAGCTTTCTTT
TRBJ2-3,TRBV20-1,18,TRBD2,few,CSAPREDEAGGLTDTQYF,TGCAGTGCCCCCCGCGAGGACGAGGCGGGAGGGCTCACAGATACGCAGTATTTT
TRBJ2-7,TRBV3-1,18,TRBD2,many,CASSPGLAGVRPSYEQYF,TGTGCCAGCAGCCCGGGACTAGCGGGAGTCAGACCCTCCTACGAGCAGTACTTC
TRBJ2-2,TRBV3-1,12,NA,many,CASSQAVGELFF,TGTGCCAGCAGCCAAGCGGTCGGGGAGCTGTTTTTT
TRBJ2-7,TRBV2,11,NA,many,CASRGSGEQYF,TGTGCCAGCAGAGGGAGCGGTGAGCAGTACTTC
TRBJ2-1,TRBV12-3/TRBV12-4,11,NA,many,CASSSGYEQFF,TGTGCCAGCAGTTCTGGTTATGAGCAGTTCTTC
TRBJ2-5,TRBV12-3/TRBV12-4,12,NA,many,CASGRPQETQYF,TGTGCCAGCGGGCGACCGCAAGAGACCCAGTACTTC
TRBJ2-7,TRBV6-5,15,TRBD2,many,CASSYSAGGPIEQYF,TGTGCCAGCAGTTACTCGGCGGGAGGGCCGATCGAGCAGTACTTC
TRBJ2-7,TRBV12-3/TRBV12-4,15,TRBD2,NA,CASSSGLAGVYEQYF,TGTGCCAGCAGTTCGGGACTAGCGGGAGTTTACGAGCAGTACTTC
TRBJ2-7,TRBV5-4,12,NA,NA,CASSSANYEQYF,TGTGCCAGCAGCTCGGCAAACTACGAGCAGTACTTC